The 29 T cell receptor beta chains below all came from one sample that was sequenced in a study of blood T cell repertoires in COVID-19. Clones were read by immunoSEQ multiplex PCR, and TCRdb kept only the in-frame ones, dropping some. The table shows some 360,000 clones, with approximately 89% occurring only once. Material for sequencing was peripheral blood. These receptors were obtained from a woman in her sixties with COVID-19, enrolled during active disease.

The chain has TRBV18 and TRBJ1-2; D is possibly TRBD1 (5 bases). The CDR3 consists of 14 residues. CDR1 is KGHSH and CDR2 is LQKENI in the germline V gene. The ends were cut back, 6 bases at V and 2 bases at J, with 13 bases in the middle. The CDR3, as DNA: TGTGCCAGCTCCCGCGGGACGGAAAACTATGGCTACACCTTC. Its protein is CASSRGTENYGYTF.

This chain joins TRBV4-1 and TRBJ2-7; D might be TRBD1 (5 bases). This CDR3 comprises 14 residues. Germline V gene sequence: CDR1 MGHRA, CDR2 YSYEKL. V was clipped by 4 bases and J by 1 base, with 11 bases between them. CDR3 region: CASSPLTESYEQYF. For the CDR3, the DNA is TGCGCCAGCAGCCCCTTGACAGAGTCCTACGAGCAGTACTTC.

V is TRBV5-1 and J is TRBJ1-4; 7 nucleotides align to TRBD1. The CDR3 loop spans 14 amino acids. The germline V gene encodes CDR1 SGHRS and CDR2 YFSETQ. After removal of 4 bases from V and 8 bases from J, the junction contained 8 bases not matched to a gene. The CDR3 loop reads CASSTGDRPEKLFF. The CDR3 coding sequence is TGCGCCAGCAGCACCGGGGACAGACCCGAAAAACTGTTTTTT.

The V gene is TRBV27, the J gene TRBJ2-3, with D tentatively TRBD2 (6 bases). Germline-derived CDR1 and CDR2 are MNHEY and SMNVEV (reference sequence). Trimming removed 8 bases at V and 0 bases at J, with 12 bases between. The CDR3 contains 14 residues. The CDR3 loop is CASRSSASTDTQYF. The DNA of the CDR3 is TGTGCCAGCCGATCTAGCGCAAGCACAGATACGCAGTATTTT.

The count of this clone is one. The genes are TRBV5-1 and TRBJ2-2; D uncertain. The ends were cut back, 5 bases at V and 2 bases at J, with 13 bases in the middle. CDR1 and CDR2 (germline): SGHRS, YFSETQ. The CDR3 runs to 15 residues. The DNA of the CDR3 is TGCGCCAGCAGTTTCCAGAATCCAAACACCGGGGAGCTGTTTTTT. Translation: CASSFQNPNTGELFF.

The chain carries TRBV6-2 or TRBV6-3 and TRBJ1-2; 9 bases match TRBD1. This CDR3 contains 12 residues. The ends lost 4 bases at V and 6 bases at J; junction bases unmatched: 0. The germline CDR1 and CDR2 sequences are MNHEY and SVGEGT. CDR3 sequence reads: CASSWTGDGYTF. The CDR3 DNA sequence: TGTGCCAGCAGTTGGACAGGGGATGGCTACACCTTC.

The rearrangement links TRBV24-1 to TRBJ2-3, with 10 positions matching TRBD2. The CDR3 runs to 15 residues. Germline CDR1 is KGHDR and CDR2 is SFDVKD. With V trimmed by 5 bases and J by 5 bases, 6 bases remained unmatched. The CDR3 nucleotides read TGTGCCACCAGTGCGGCTAGCGGGGGCAAAGATACGCAGTATTTT. Its translation is CATSAASGGKDTQYF.

This clone was counted once. The J gene is TRBJ2-1, the V gene TRBV28; the D gene is possibly TRBD2 (6 bases). V lost 5 bases to trimming and J lost 8 bases, with 19 bases between them. Germline V lookup: CDR1 MDHEN, CDR2 SYDVKM. The CDR3 is 15 residues long. The CDR3 DNA reads TGTGCCAGCAGTCTATCGGGGCTAGCGCGCGATGAGCAGTTCTTC. The encoded protein is CASSLSGLARDEQFF. Using reference TRBV28 and TRBJ2-1 for the parts outside the CDR3, the full variable domain is DVKVTQSSRYLVKRTGEKVFLECVQDMDHENMFWYRQDPGLGLRLIYFSYDVKMKEKGDIPEGYSVSREKKERFSLILESASTNQTSMYLCASSLSGLARDEQFFGPGTRLTVL.

The rearrangement joins TRBV30 to TRBJ1-1; TRBD1 matches at 9 bases. Trimming cost V 2 bases and J 5 bases; bases outside gene matches: 6. The length of the CDR3 is 14 residues. CDR1 GTSNPN and CDR2 SVGIG come from the germline V gene (reference sequence). The CDR3 DNA is TGTGCCTGGAGTAAGACAGGGGGTGGTACTGAAGCTTTCTTT. Translation gives CAWSKTGGGTEAFF.

The chain couples TRBV3-1 (or the pseudogene TRBV3-2) to TRBJ1-1; tentative D call: TRBD1 (5 bases). With 1 base removed from V and 11 bases from J, the gap between germline ends came to 20 bases. The CDR3 is 15 residues long. The germline CDR1 and CDR2 sequences are LGHDT and YNNKEL (reference sequence). The CDR3 region has the DNA TGTGCCAGCAGCCAAGGCTCATTAGTAACCGGGGGGGCTTTCTTT. Its translation: CASSQGSLVTGGAFF.

The CDR3 loop is CASSQDLAGQMEPYGYTF. CDR3 DNA: TGTGCCAGCAGCCAAGATTTAGCGGGACAGATGGAACCTTATGGCTACACCTTC. The chain has TRBV4-2 and TRBJ1-2, with TRBD1 identical over 7 bases. CDR1 is LGHNA and CDR2 is YNFKEQ in the germline V gene. J lost 5 bases, V lost 0 bases, and 15 bases had no gene match. This CDR3 is built from 18 residues.

This clone appeared a few times. The J gene is TRBJ2-1, the V gene TRBV2; 8 bases line up with TRBD2. After removal of 0 bases from V and 4 bases from J, the junction contained 5 bases not matched to a gene. The CDR3 is 16 residues long. Per the germline V gene, CDR1 is SNHLY and CDR2 is FYNNEI. CDR3 sequence: CASSEARTSQYNEQFF. Written as DNA, the CDR3 is TGTGCCAGCAGTGAAGCGCGGACTAGCCAGTACAATGAGCAGTTCTTC. The full variable domain, in which reference TRBV2 and TRBJ2-1 provide the parts outside the CDR3, is EPEVTQTPSHQVTQMGQEVILRCVPISNHLYFYWYRQILGQKVEFLVSFYNNEISEKSEIFDDQFSVERPDGSNFTLKIRSTKLEDSAMYFCASSEARTSQYNEQFFGPGTRLTVL.

The chain carries TRBV4-2 and TRBJ1-4, with 8 bases lining up with TRBD1. After removal of 3 bases from V and 3 bases from J, the junction contained 3 bases not matched to a gene. The CDR3 spans 15 residues. Germline CDR1 and CDR2: LGHNA and YNFKEQ. For the CDR3, the DNA is TGTGCCAGCAGCCAGGGACAGGCTCCTAATGAAAAACTGTTTTTT. Its protein product is CASSQGQAPNEKLFF.

The rearrangement uses TRBV29-1 and TRBJ2-3; tentative D call: TRBD2 (6 bases). Trimming removed 7 bases at V and 5 bases at J, with 13 bases between. The V gene's germline CDR1 is SQVTM and CDR2 ANQGSEA. This CDR3 has 12 residues. The chain's CDR3 is CSARDFRDTQYF. DNA of the CDR3: TGCAGCGCACGGGACTTCAGAGATACGCAGTATTTT.

V gene TRBV28 combines with J gene TRBJ2-2; the match to TRBD1 covers 9 bases. Germline assignment: CDR1 MDHEN and CDR2 SYDVKM. The CDR3 is made up of 16 amino acids. V was clipped by 6 bases and J by 4 bases; unmatched bases: 9. CDR3: CASSPHRGPATGELFF. Written as DNA, the CDR3 is TGTGCCAGCAGCCCCCACAGGGGGCCGGCCACCGGGGAGCTGTTTTTT.

This chain connects TRBV4-1 to TRBJ2-1, with 9 bases lining up with TRBD1. CDR1 MGHRA and CDR2 YSYEKL come from the germline V gene. V trimming: 2 bases; J trimming: 8 bases; junction bases outside the gene matches: 13. This CDR3 comprises 17 residues. The CDR3 loop is CASSQPQGRQGDYEQFF. The CDR3 DNA is TGCGCCAGCAGCCAACCCCAAGGGAGACAGGGGGACTATGAGCAGTTCTTC.

This clone was seen a few times. The chain couples TRBV28 to TRBJ1-5; TRBD1 is a possible D gene (5 bases). Germline CDR1 is MDHEN and CDR2 is SYDVKM. V gave up 8 bases and J gave up 5 bases, with 31 bases separating them. This CDR3 has 19 amino acids. This CDR3 is CASPPSVRAGSAWDQPQHF. DNA for the CDR3: TGTGCCAGCCCCCCCAGCGTTAGGGCAGGGTCTGCGTGGGATCAGCCCCAGCATTTT.

The CDR3 DNA sequence: TGTGCCAGCATGGTGCTCGGGACAGGGGGAGAAAAACTGTTTTTT. Its protein is CASMVLGTGGEKLFF. V and J are TRBV2 and TRBJ1-4, with 11 bases aligning to TRBD1. Trimming cost V 7 bases and J 8 bases; bases outside gene matches: 9. Germline-derived CDR1 and CDR2 are SNHLY and FYNNEI. The CDR3 is 15 amino acids.

The chain is built from TRBV27 and TRBJ1-1; 12 bases map to TRBD1. This CDR3 contains 17 residues. J lost 0 bases, V lost 5 bases, and 7 bases had no gene match. The germline gives CDR1 MNHEY, CDR2 SMNVEV (reference sequence). The CDR3 spells CASSPGTGGKMNTEAFF. The CDR3 DNA sequence: TGTGCCAGCAGTCCCGGGACAGGGGGCAAAATGAACACTGAAGCTTTCTTT.

CDR3 nucleotides: TGCGCCAGCAGCTTGCGGAGTGACAGACAGGGGAGGAACACCGGGGAGCTGTTTTTT. Translation gives CASSLRSDRQGRNTGELFF. This rearrangement joins TRBV5-1 to TRBJ2-2, with 8 bases identical to TRBD1. Germline lookup yields CDR1 SGHRS and CDR2 YFSETQ. Losses at the gene ends were 1 base for V and 1 base for J; bases not matched to a gene: 12. CDR3 length equals 19 residues. The full variable domain, its missing parts supplied by reference TRBV5-1 and TRBJ2-2, is KAGVTQTPRYLIKTRGQQVTLSCSPISGHRSVSWYQQTPGQGLQFLFEYFSETQRNKGNFPGRFSGRQFSNSRSEMNVSTLELGDSALYLCASSLRSDRQGRNTGELFFGEGSRLTVL.

V and J are TRBV7-9 and TRBJ1-4, with 9 nucleotides matching TRBD1. Germline V gives CDR1 SEHNR, CDR2 FQNEAQ (reference sequence). V was clipped by 5 bases and J by 8 bases; unmatched bases: 6. The length of the CDR3 is 14 residues. The chain's CDR3 is CASSDRTGVEKLFF. The CDR3 DNA reads TGTGCCAGCAGCGACCGGACAGGGGTGGAAAAACTGTTTTTT.

This clone has only one observation. This chain uses TRBV7-9 with TRBJ1-4, with a weak D call TRBD1 (5 bases). V lost 5 bases and J 6 bases, leaving 16 bases between the germline ends. CDR3 length: 15 residues. Germline V gives CDR1 SEHNR, CDR2 FQNEAQ (reference sequence). The DNA of the CDR3 is TGTGCCAGCAGCCAAAACGGGAGGGGAGATGAAAAACTGTTTTTT. Its protein product is CASSQNGRGDEKLFF.

V usage is TRBV4-2 and J usage is TRBJ1-2, with 9 nucleotides matching TRBD1. The V segment lost 0 bases and the J segment 4 bases; nucleotides outside the gene matches: 3. This CDR3 is built from 15 residues. CDR1 and CDR2 (germline): LGHNA, YNFKEQ. The CDR3 sequence is CASSQEDRGFYGYTF. CDR3 nucleotides: TGTGCCAGCAGCCAAGAGGACAGGGGATTCTATGGCTACACCTTC.

This clone appeared many times. This chain links TRBV11-2 with TRBJ2-1; 9 positions agree with TRBD1. The V and J ends lost 1 base and 7 bases, in that order; junction bases with no gene match: 8. Germline V gene data show CDR1 as SGHAT and CDR2 as FQNNGV. The CDR3 spans 16 residues. The CDR3 here is CASSLALSGTGNEQFF. CDR3 nucleotides: TGTGCCAGCAGCTTAGCGCTTTCCGGGACAGGGAATGAGCAGTTCTTC.

This clone was detected only a few times. The chain links TRBV6-4 to TRBJ1-1; D is uncertain. The V gene's germline CDR1 is MRHNA and CDR2 SNTAGT. The CDR3 is made up of 15 amino acids. The ends were cut back, 1 base at V and 1 base at J, with 10 bases in the middle. The CDR3 protein is CASSDYTGRNTEAFF. In DNA form, the CDR3 reads TGTGCCAGCAGTGACTATACGGGTCGGAACACTGAAGCTTTCTTT.

The rearrangement links TRBV18 to TRBJ1-5; 8 positions match TRBD1. CDR3 size: 14 residues. V was pared by 2 bases and J by 6 bases, with 3 bases of the junction left unmatched. The V gene's germline CDR1 is KGHSH and CDR2 LQKENI. This chain's CDR3 is CASSPAGGGQPQHF. CDR3 coding DNA: TGTGCCAGCTCACCAGCAGGGGGCGGTCAGCCCCAGCATTTT.

V is TRBV28 and J is TRBJ2-1; 9 bases are shared with TRBD2. This CDR3 has 14 amino acids. V lost 6 bases, J lost 9 bases, and 9 bases stayed unmatched. The germline V gene has CDR1 MDHEN and CDR2 SYDVKM. CDR3 DNA sequence: TGTGCCAGCAGATCCGGCGGGGGGGCCAGTGAGCAGTTCTTC. This gives the protein CASRSGGGASEQFF.

The genes are TRBV2 and TRBJ1-5; 8 nucleotides line up with TRBD1. With 6 bases clipped from V and 8 bases from J, the junction kept 9 bases outside the gene matches. CDR3 length equals 14 residues. Germline V gives CDR1 SNHLY, CDR2 FYNNEI. The CDR3 sequence is CASRDRAGGEPQHF. For the CDR3, the DNA is TGTGCCAGCAGGGACAGGGCCGGTGGCGAGCCCCAGCATTTT.

As for this clone: Sequence at one end of the junction differs from germline and may be a read error. The chain recombines TRBV7-7 with TRBJ2-2, with 8 bases identical to TRBD2. The CDR3 contains 15 residues. Germline CDR1 and CDR2: SSHAT and FNYEAQ (reference sequence). The CDR3 DNA reads as TGTGCTAGCAGCTTAGACGCGGGGGGCACCGGGGAGCTGTTTTTT. It encodes CASSLDAGGTGELFF.